Below, one T cell receptor (beta chain) is given with its context. Authors' analysis steps: Amplified reference gene primers provided the basis for estimating nucleated cell counts. Profiled with immunoSEQ multiplex PCR; TCRdb holds only in-frame clones, not every one. The V and J calls and clone size were taken over from that table, and D and trimming were inferred from the DNA. The table shows roughly 130,000 clones, with around three quarters occurring only once. CDR1 is SNHLY and CDR2 is FYNNEI in the germline V gene. The CDR3 covers 15 residues. V was clipped by 6 bases and J by 6 bases, with 15 bases between them. This specimen comes from a study of blood T cell repertoires in COVID-19.

The chain joins TRBV2 to TRBJ1-6, with a weak D call TRBD1 (5 bases). This TCR was sampled from a man of 80 years or more with acute or convalescent COVID-19. The material sequenced was peripheral blood. The CDR3 sequence: CASSPQEGVNSPLHF. The CDR3 DNA reads TGTGCCAGCAGCCCTCAGGAAGGGGTTAATTCACCCCTCCACTTT.